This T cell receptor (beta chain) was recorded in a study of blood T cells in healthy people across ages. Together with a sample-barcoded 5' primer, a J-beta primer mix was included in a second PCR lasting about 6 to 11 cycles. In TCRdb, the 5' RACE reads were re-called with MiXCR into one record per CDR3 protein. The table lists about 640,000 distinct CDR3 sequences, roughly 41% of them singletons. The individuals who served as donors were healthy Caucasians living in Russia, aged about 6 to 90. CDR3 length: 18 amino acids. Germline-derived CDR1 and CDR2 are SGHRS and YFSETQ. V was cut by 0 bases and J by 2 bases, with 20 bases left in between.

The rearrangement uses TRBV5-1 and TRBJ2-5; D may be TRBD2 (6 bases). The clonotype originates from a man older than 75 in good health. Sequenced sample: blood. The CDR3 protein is CASSLDSRAGTLQETQYF. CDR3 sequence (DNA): TGCGCCAGCAGCTTGGATTCTCGTGCTGGGACTCTACAAGAGACCCAGTACTTC.